This T cell receptor (beta chain) was recorded in a study of siplizumab effects on memory and regulatory T cells. Remarks on this clone: What it binds is unknown.

Points from the study as a whole: An assignable phenotype, naive or memory, was missing from roughly 80-95% of proliferating CD4+ or CD8+ clones. The mean Treg-derived percentage of mappable alloreactive CD4+ clones was around 69% with siplizumab compared with about 30% in controls. Sequences below about 10^-5 frequency were poorly captured, limiting mapping of alloreactive clones.

The repertoire was sequenced with immunoSEQ multiplex PCR; TCRdb's copy has only in-frame clones and lacks some. The table lists about 97,000 clones, about 94% of them singletons. Sequences were obtained from CD4+ T cells sorted from blood. The source of this sequence is a human donor in good health.

The CDR3 DNA reads as TGTGCCAGCAGTATTCACCTAGCGGGAGGGCCCCCCCCCTATGAGCAGTTCTTC. Translation: CASSIHLAGGPPPYEQFF. The chain is built from TRBV27 and TRBJ2-1; TRBD2 matches 12 bases. This CDR3 has 18 amino acids. V was clipped by 5 bases and J by 8 bases; unmatched bases: 16. Per the germline V gene, CDR1 is MNHEY and CDR2 is SMNVEV (reference sequence).